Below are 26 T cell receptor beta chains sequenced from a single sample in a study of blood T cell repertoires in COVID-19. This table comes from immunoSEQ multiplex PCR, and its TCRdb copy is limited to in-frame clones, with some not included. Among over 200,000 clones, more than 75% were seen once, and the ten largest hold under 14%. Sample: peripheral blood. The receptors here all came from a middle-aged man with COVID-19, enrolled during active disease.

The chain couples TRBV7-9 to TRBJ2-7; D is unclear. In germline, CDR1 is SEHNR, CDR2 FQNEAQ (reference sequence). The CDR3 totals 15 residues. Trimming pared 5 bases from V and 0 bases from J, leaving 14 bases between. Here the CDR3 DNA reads TGTGCCAGCAGCCATGTGAACAGAAACTCCTACGAGCAGTACTTC. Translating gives CASSHVNRNSYEQYF.

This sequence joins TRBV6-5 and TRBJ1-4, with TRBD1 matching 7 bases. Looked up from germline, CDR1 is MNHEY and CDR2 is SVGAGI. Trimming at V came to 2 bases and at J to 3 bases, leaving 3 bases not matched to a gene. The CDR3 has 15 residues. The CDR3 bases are TGTGCCAGCAGTTACAGGGGGCAGCCTAATGAAAAACTGTTTTTT. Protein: CASSYRGQPNEKLFF.

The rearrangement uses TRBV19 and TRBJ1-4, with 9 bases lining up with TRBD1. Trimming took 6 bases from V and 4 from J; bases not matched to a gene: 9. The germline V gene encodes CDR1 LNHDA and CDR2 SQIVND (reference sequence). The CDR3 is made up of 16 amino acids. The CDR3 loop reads CASSPDRGHGNEKLFF. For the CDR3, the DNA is TGTGCCAGTAGCCCGGACAGGGGTCACGGTAATGAAAAACTGTTTTTT.

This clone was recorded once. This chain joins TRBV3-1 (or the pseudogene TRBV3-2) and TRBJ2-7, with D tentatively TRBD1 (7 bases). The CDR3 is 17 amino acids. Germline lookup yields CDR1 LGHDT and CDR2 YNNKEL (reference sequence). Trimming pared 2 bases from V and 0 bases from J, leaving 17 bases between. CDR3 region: CASSQPAGQSSSYEQYF. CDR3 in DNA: TGTGCCAGCAGCCAACCCGCGGGACAGTCGTCCTCCTACGAGCAGTACTTC.

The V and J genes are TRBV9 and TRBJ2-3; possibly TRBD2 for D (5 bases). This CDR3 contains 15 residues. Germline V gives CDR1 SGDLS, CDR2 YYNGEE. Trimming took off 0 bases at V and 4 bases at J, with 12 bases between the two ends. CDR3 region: CASSVVPSLSDTQYF. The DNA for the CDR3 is TGTGCCAGCAGCGTAGTGCCTAGCTTGTCAGATACGCAGTATTTT.

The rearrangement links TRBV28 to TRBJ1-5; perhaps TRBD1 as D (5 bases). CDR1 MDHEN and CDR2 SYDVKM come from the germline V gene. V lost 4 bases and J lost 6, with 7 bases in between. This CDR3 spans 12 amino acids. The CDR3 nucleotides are TGTGCCAGCAGTTGGGGCGGTCAGCCCCAGCATTTT. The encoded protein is CASSWGGQPQHF.

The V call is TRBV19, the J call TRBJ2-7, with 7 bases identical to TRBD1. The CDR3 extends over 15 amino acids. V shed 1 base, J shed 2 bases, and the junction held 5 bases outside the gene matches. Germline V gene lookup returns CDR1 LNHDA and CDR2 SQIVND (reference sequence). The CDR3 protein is CASSIGMGQTYEQYF. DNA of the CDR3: TGTGCCAGTAGTATAGGGATGGGACAGACCTACGAGCAGTACTTC. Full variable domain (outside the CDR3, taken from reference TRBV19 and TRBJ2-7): DGGITQSPKYLFRKEGQNVTLSCEQNLNHDAMYWYRQDPGQGLRLIYYSQIVNDFQKGDIAEGYSVSREKKESFPLTVTSAQKNPTAFYLCASSIGMGQTYEQYFGPGTRLTVT.

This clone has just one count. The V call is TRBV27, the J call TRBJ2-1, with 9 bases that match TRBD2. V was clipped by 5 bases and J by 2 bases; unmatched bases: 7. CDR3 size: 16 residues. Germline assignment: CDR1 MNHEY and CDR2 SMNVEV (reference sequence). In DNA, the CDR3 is TGTGCCAGCAGTACCAGGGGACTAGCCCCCTACAATGAGCAGTTCTTC. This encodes CASSTRGLAPYNEQFF.

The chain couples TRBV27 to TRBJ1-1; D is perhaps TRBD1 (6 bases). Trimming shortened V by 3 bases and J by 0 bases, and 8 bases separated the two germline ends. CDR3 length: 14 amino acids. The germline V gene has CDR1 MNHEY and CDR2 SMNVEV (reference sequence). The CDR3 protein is CASSLYRVNTEAFF. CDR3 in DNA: TGTGCCAGCAGTTTGTACAGGGTGAACACTGAAGCTTTCTTT.

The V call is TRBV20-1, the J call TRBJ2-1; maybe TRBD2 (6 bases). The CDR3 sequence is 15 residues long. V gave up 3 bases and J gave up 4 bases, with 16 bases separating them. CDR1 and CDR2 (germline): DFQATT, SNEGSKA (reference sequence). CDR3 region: CSASPSGLRYNEQFF. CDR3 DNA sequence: TGCAGTGCTAGTCCCAGCGGGTTAAGATACAATGAGCAGTTCTTC.

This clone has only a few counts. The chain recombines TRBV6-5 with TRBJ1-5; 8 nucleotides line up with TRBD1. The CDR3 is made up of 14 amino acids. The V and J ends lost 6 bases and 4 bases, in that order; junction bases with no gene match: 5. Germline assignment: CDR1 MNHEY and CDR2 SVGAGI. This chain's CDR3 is CASRGTGPNQPQHF. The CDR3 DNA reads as TGTGCCAGCAGAGGGACAGGTCCGAATCAGCCCCAGCATTTT.

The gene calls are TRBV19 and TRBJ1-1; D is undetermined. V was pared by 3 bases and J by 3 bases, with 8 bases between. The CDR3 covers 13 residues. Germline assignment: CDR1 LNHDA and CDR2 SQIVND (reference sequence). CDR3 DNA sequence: TGTGCCAGTAGTATGGTGGGAGACACTGAAGCTTTCTTT. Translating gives CASSMVGDTEAFF.

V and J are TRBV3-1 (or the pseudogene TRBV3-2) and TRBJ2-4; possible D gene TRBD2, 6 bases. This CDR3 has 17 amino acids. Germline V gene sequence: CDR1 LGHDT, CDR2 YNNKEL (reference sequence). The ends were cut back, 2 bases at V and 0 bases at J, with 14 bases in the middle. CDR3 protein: CASSQWMGGRAKNIQYF. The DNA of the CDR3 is TGTGCCAGCAGCCAATGGATGGGAGGACGAGCCAAAAACATTCAGTACTTC.

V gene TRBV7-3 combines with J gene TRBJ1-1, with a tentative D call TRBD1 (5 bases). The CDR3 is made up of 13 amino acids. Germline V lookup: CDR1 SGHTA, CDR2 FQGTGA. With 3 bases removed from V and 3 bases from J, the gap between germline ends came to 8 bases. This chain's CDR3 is CASSFAGDTEAFF. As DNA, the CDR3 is TGTGCCAGCAGCTTCGCGGGGGACACTGAAGCTTTCTTT.

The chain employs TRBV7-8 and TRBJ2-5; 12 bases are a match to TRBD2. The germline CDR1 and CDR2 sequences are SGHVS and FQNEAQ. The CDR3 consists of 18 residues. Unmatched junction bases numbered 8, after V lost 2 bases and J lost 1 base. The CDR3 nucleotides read TGTGCCAGCAGCTTATCGTGGCTAGCGGGGGGGCCCCAAGAGACCCAGTACTTC. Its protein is CASSLSWLAGGPQETQYF.

The CDR3 sequence is CASGWTGGAFF. In DNA, the CDR3 is TGTGCCAGCGGTTGGACAGGGGGAGCTTTCTTT. This chain links TRBV2 with TRBJ1-1; 10 bases are shared with TRBD1. The germline V gene has CDR1 SNHLY and CDR2 FYNNEI. V lost 8 bases and J lost 10; bases outside the gene matches: 4. CDR3 size: 11 residues.

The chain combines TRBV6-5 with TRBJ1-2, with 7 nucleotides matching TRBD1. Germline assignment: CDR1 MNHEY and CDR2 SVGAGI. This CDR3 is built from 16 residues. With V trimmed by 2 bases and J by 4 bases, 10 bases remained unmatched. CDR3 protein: CASSYDLGQSRYGYTF. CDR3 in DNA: TGTGCCAGCAGTTACGACCTGGGACAGTCTCGCTATGGCTACACCTTC.

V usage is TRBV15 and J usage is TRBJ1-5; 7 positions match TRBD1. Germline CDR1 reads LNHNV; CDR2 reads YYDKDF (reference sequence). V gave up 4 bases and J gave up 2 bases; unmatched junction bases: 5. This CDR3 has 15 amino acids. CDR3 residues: CATSKQGFGNQPQHF. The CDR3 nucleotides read TGTGCCACCAGCAAACAGGGGTTTGGCAATCAGCCCCAGCATTTT.

CDR3 nucleotides: TGTGCCAGCAGCTTAGGGCGGGCGTCCTACAATGAGCAGTTCTTC. Translated: CASSLGRASYNEQFF. The chain links TRBV7-3 to TRBJ2-1; D is possibly TRBD2 (5 bases). The V gene's germline CDR1 is SGHTA and CDR2 FQGTGA. The V gene lost 2 bases and the J gene lost 1 base, with 9 bases spanning the gap. CDR3 length: 15 amino acids.

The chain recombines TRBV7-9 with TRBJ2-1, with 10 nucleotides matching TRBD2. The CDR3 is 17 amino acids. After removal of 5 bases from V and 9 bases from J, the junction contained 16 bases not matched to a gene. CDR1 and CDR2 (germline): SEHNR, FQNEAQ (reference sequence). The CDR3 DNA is TGTGCCAGCAGCCACGCTCCCGTGGCTAGCGGGAGTACTGAGCAGTTCTTC. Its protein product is CASSHAPVASGSTEQFF.

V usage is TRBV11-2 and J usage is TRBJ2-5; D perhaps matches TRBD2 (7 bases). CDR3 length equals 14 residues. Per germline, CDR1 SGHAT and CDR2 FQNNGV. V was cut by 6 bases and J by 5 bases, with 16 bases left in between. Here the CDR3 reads CASRPGGPGETQYF. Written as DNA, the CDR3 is TGTGCCAGCAGACCCGGGGGGCCAGGGGAGACCCAGTACTTC.

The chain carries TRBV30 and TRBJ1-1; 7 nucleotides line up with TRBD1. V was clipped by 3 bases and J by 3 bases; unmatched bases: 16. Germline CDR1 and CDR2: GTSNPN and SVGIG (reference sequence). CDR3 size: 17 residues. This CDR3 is CAWRGLTGVVRDTEAFF. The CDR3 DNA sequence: TGTGCCTGGAGGGGATTAACAGGGGTGGTGAGGGACACTGAAGCTTTCTTT. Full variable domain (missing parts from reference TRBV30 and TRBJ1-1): SQTIHQWPATLVQPVGSPLSLECTVEGTSNPNLYWYRQAAGRGLQLLFYSVGIGQISSEVPQNLSASRPQDRQFILSSKKLLLSDSGFYLCAWRGLTGVVRDTEAFFGQGTRLTVV.

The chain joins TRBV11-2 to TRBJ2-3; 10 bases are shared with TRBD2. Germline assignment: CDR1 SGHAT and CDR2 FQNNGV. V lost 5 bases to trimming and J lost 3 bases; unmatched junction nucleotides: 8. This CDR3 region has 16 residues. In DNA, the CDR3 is TGTGCCAGCAGCGTCGTAGCGGGAGGACTAACAGATACGCAGTATTTT. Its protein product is CASSVVAGGLTDTQYF. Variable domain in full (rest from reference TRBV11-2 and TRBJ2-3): EAGVAQSPRYKIIEKRQSVAFWCNPISGHATLYWYQQILGQGPKLLIQFQNNGVVDDSQLPKDRFSAERLKGVDSTLKIQPAKLEDSAVYLCASSVVAGGLTDTQYFGPGTRLTVL.

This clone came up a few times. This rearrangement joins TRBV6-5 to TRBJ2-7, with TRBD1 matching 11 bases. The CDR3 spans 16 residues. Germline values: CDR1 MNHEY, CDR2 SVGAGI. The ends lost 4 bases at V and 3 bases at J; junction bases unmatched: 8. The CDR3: CASSSLSGTGGYEQYF. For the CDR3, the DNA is TGTGCCAGCAGTTCCCTCTCCGGGACAGGGGGCTACGAGCAGTACTTC.

The CDR3 nucleotides are TGTGCCAGCAGCTCGCCGACAGGGGGGTTTTCTGGAAACACCATATATTTT. Translated: CASSSPTGGFSGNTIYF. The genes are TRBV11-2 and TRBJ1-3, with TRBD1 identical over 9 bases. The germline CDR1 and CDR2 sequences are SGHAT and FQNNGV. The CDR3 is 17 residues long. Unmatched junction bases numbered 8, after V lost 4 bases and J lost 1 base.

The CDR3 loop reads CASSLGGLAGVKIHTDTQYF. In DNA form, the CDR3 reads TGTGCCAGCAGCTTGGGTGGTCTAGCGGGAGTGAAAATTCACACAGATACGCAGTATTTT. The rearrangement joins TRBV5-4 to TRBJ2-3; TRBD2 matches 10 bases. Germline lookup yields CDR1 SGHNT and CDR2 YYREEE (reference sequence). The V and J ends lost 0 bases and 2 bases, in that order; junction bases with no gene match: 15. This CDR3 has 20 amino acids.